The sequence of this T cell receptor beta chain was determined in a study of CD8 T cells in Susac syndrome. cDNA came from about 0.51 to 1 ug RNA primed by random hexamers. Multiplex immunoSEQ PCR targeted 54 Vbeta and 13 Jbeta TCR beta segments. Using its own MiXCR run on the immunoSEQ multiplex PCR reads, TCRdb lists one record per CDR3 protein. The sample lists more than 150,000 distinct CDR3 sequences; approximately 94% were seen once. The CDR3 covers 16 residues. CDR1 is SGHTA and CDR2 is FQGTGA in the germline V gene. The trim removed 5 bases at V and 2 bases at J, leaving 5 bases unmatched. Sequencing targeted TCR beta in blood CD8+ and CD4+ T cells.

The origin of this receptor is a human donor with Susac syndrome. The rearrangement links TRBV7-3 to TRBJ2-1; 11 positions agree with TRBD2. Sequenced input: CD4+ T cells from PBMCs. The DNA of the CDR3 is TGTGCCAGCAGCCCCTCTAGCGGGGGGACCTACAATGAGCAGTTCTTC. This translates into CASSPSSGGTYNEQFF. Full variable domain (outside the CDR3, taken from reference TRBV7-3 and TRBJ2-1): GAGVSQTPSNKVTEKGKYVELRCDPISGHTALYWYRQSLGQGPEFLIYFQGTGAADDSGLPNDRFFAVRPEGSVSTLKIQRTERGDSAVYLCASSPSSGGTYNEQFFGPGTRLTVL.